The 23 T cell receptor beta chains reported below all come from one sample, sequenced in a study of T-cell memory formation after mild COVID-19. From the 5' RACE reads, TCRdb called clonotypes with MiXCR, one entry per CDR3 protein. The sample consists of 300,000 to 400,000 distinct CDR3 sequences, about 15% of them appearing once. Sequencing used PBMCs or a T cell subset sorted from them (not recorded which). The source is a young man who had mild COVID-19 (a few samples of this study predate the infection). Cell type and time point are not known.

The genes are TRBV3-1 and TRBJ2-1; 7 positions match TRBD2. This CDR3 spans 16 amino acids. V was pared by 0 bases and J by 4 bases, with 6 bases of the junction left unmatched. CDR1 is LGHDT and CDR2 is YNNKEL in the germline V gene (reference sequence). The CDR3 spells CASSQDSLARYNEQFF. In DNA, the CDR3 is TGTGCCAGCAGCCAAGATTCACTAGCGAGGTACAATGAGCAGTTCTTC.

This clonotype was found a few times. The rearrangement uses TRBV6-2 or TRBV6-3 and TRBJ1-1; 7 nucleotides line up with TRBD1. J gave up 5 bases and V 8 bases, and 17 bases lay outside the gene matches. The CDR3 extends over 16 amino acids. CDR1 and CDR2 (germline): MNHEY, SVGEGT. CDR3 in amino acids: CASGESPKGARTEAFF. CDR3 bases: TGTGCCAGCGGGGAGTCTCCTAAGGGGGCGAGGACTGAAGCTTTCTTT.

This rearrangement joins TRBV4-1 to TRBJ2-7, with 8 bases fitting TRBD2. Germline-derived CDR1 and CDR2 are MGHRA and YSYEKL. The CDR3 is 15 amino acids. Unmatched junction bases numbered 3, after V lost 2 bases and J lost 0 bases. CDR3 sequence reads: CASSQSSGSSYEQYF. Written as DNA, the CDR3 is TGCGCCAGCAGCCAATCGAGCGGGAGCTCCTACGAGCAGTACTTC.

This clonotype was picked up a small number of times. The rearrangement links TRBV18 to TRBJ2-5; D uncertain. Trimming took off 3 bases at V and 2 bases at J, with 7 bases between the two ends. Germline CDR1 reads KGHSH; CDR2 reads LQKENI. CDR3 size: 13 residues. CDR3 region: CASSPGYQETQYF. The CDR3 nucleotides read TGTGCCAGCTCACCGGGCTATCAAGAGACCCAGTACTTC.

This clonotype was picked up a small number of times. This rearrangement joins TRBV7-7 to TRBJ2-3, with 10 bases fitting TRBD1. CDR1 is SSHAT and CDR2 is FNYEAQ in the germline V gene (reference sequence). This CDR3 has 13 residues. CDR3 region: CASGTGEADTQYF. CDR3 DNA sequence: TGTGCTAGTGGGACAGGGGAAGCAGATACGCAGTATTTT.

Only a few counts were recorded for this clonotype. The chain has TRBV6-6 and TRBJ2-2; 12 bases line up with TRBD1. Unmatched junction bases numbered 4, after V lost 5 bases and J lost 6 bases. Germline V gives CDR1 MNHNY, CDR2 SVGAGI (reference sequence). The CDR3 covers 15 residues. CDR3 in amino acids: CASSRDRGLSGELFF. The CDR3 nucleotides are TGTGCCAGCAGTCGGGACAGGGGGCTCTCCGGGGAGCTGTTTTTT.

This clonotype has more than one count but fewer than ten. The V gene is TRBV2, the J gene TRBJ2-7; TRBD2 matches 7 bases. Germline lookup yields CDR1 SNHLY and CDR2 FYNNEI. The CDR3 runs 12 residues. V was pared by 6 bases and J by 8 bases, with 7 bases of the junction left unmatched. The CDR3 DNA sequence: TGTGCCAGCAGCCGGGAGGCCGGCAAGCAGTACGTC. Protein sequence: CASSREAGKQYV.

J is TRBJ2-7 and V is TRBV6-2 or TRBV6-3; 10 nucleotides line up with TRBD2. The CDR3 totals 15 residues. J gave up 3 bases and V 2 bases, and 4 bases lay outside the gene matches. The germline V gene has CDR1 MNHEY and CDR2 SVGEGT. CDR3 DNA sequence: TGTGCCAGCAGTTACGAACTAGCGGGGCTCTACGAGCAGTACGTC. It specifies CASSYELAGLYEQYV.

V usage is TRBV4-3 and J usage is TRBJ2-1; 11 bases match TRBD2. J was trimmed by 8 bases and V by 1 base; bases with no gene match: 7. Per the germline V gene, CDR1 is LGHNA and CDR2 is YSLEER. The CDR3 sequence is 16 residues long. As DNA, the CDR3 is TGCGCCAGCAGCCAAGGAACTAGCGGGGGTAGGGATGAGCAGTTCTTC. It yields the protein CASSQGTSGGRDEQFF.

This chain links TRBV7-6 with TRBJ2-7; no clear D gene. Trimming shortened V by 1 base and J by 7 bases, and 11 bases separated the two germline ends. The CDR3 has 13 residues. Germline assignment: CDR1 SGHVS and CDR2 FNYEAQ. CDR3 sequence: CASSLGVGGEQYV. CDR3 DNA sequence: TGTGCCAGCAGCTTAGGGGTCGGTGGGGAGCAGTACGTC.

This clonotype was found a few times. This chain joins TRBV6-2 or TRBV6-3 and TRBJ2-1; no reliable D call. Per the germline V gene, CDR1 is MNHEY and CDR2 is SVGEGT. This CDR3 is built from 15 residues. Trimming pared 8 bases from V and 2 bases from J, leaving 16 bases between. Here the CDR3 DNA reads TGTGCCAGCGGCTCAGGAGAGTTAACCTACAATGAGCAGTTCTTC. Amino acid sequence: CASGSGELTYNEQFF.

This clonotype has just a few counts. This chain connects TRBV6-5 to TRBJ2-3; 8 bases align to TRBD1. V dropped 2 bases and J dropped 15; count of bases not matched to a gene: 4. Germline CDR1 and CDR2: MNHEY and SVGAGI. The CDR3 has 11 amino acids. CDR3 sequence reads: CASSYGGQVYF. The CDR3 bases are TGTGCCAGCAGTTACGGGGGACAGGTCTATTTT.

This clonotype was detected many times. The chain employs TRBV20-1 and TRBJ2-3; TRBD2 aligns across 9 bases. V lost 1 base to trimming and J lost 4 bases; unmatched junction nucleotides: 3. This CDR3 comprises 14 residues. The germline gives CDR1 DFQATT, CDR2 SNEGSKA (reference sequence). The CDR3 nucleotides read TGCAGTGCTAGAGTCGGCGGGGGGGCAGATACGCAGTATTTT. Protein product: CSARVGGGADTQYF.

This clonotype was found many times. The chain joins TRBV10-3 to TRBJ2-3, with 10 nucleotides matching TRBD1. J gave up 0 bases and V 7 bases, and 7 bases lay outside the gene matches. CDR3 length: 16 amino acids. CDR1 and CDR2 from the germline V gene are ENHRY and SYGVKD. The chain's CDR3 is CAIKGQGGPSTDTQYF. The CDR3, as DNA: TGTGCCATCAAAGGACAGGGGGGCCCTAGCACAGATACGCAGTATTTT.

The chain uses TRBV7-2 and TRBJ2-7; TRBD1 matches 8 bases. The V gene end was trimmed by 6 bases and the J gene end by 7 bases; junction bases not matched to a gene: 14. CDR1 and CDR2 (germline): SGHTA, FQGNSA. This CDR3 is built from 15 residues. The CDR3 sequence is CASSLNGRGQGEQYF. The CDR3, as DNA: TGTGCCAGCAGTCTCAACGGCAGGGGGCAGGGGGAGCAGTACTTC.

As regards this clonotype: This may be a read error, as it is one base from a much larger clone. The chain employs TRBV5-1 and TRBJ2-3; no firm D call. Germline-derived CDR1 and CDR2 are SGHRS and YFSETQ. The CDR3 length is 11 residues. The DNA of the CDR3 is TGCTCCAGCAGCTTGGAAGGAGCGCAGTATTTT. Residues: CSSSLEGAQYF. The full variable domain, its missing parts supplied by reference TRBV5-1 and TRBJ2-3, is KAGVTQTPRYLIKTRGQQVTLSCSPISGHRSVSWYQQTPGQGLQFLFEYFSETQRNKGNFPGRFSGRQFSNSRSEMNVSTLELGDSALYLCSSSLEGAQYFGPGTRLTVL.

The chain employs TRBV20-1 and TRBJ1-2; maybe TRBD1 (6 bases). The CDR3 extends over 13 amino acids. Germline V gene lookup returns CDR1 DFQATT and CDR2 SNEGSKA (reference sequence). V dropped 3 bases and J dropped 1 base, with 9 bases sitting between them. CDR3 amino acids: CSARQGFNYGYTF. CDR3 DNA: TGCAGTGCTAGGCAGGGGTTTAACTATGGCTACACCTTC.

V gene TRBV11-2 combines with J gene TRBJ1-1; no definite D call. Trimming removed 1 base from V and 5 bases from J, with 14 bases in between. This CDR3 is 15 amino acids long. Germline loops: CDR1 SGHAT, CDR2 FQNNGV. The CDR3, as DNA: TGTGCCAGCAGCTTAGTTAATCGACGAAGGACTGAAGCTTTCTTT. Translating gives CASSLVNRRRTEAFF. The variable domain in full, with the rest retrieved from reference TRBV11-2 and TRBJ1-1, is EAGVAQSPRYKIIEKRQSVAFWCNPISGHATLYWYQQILGQGPKLLIQFQNNGVVDDSQLPKDRFSAERLKGVDSTLKIQPAKLEDSAVYLCASSLVNRRRTEAFFGQGTRLTVV.

This clonotype was counted only a few times. The V call is TRBV5-4, the J call TRBJ2-5, with D uncertain. Germline CDR1 is SGHNT and CDR2 is YYREEE (reference sequence). This CDR3 is 15 amino acids long. The V end was cut by 6 bases, the J end by 3 bases, with 18 bases between. The CDR3 is CASKIGNTRKETQYF. The CDR3 nucleotides are TGTGCCAGCAAGATAGGGAACACCCGAAAAGAGACCCAGTACTTC.

A few counts support this clonotype. J is TRBJ2-1 and V is TRBV20-1; maybe TRBD2 (6 bases). CDR1 is DFQATT, CDR2 SNEGSKA, per germline (reference sequence). The germline V and J ends were trimmed by 3 bases and 3 bases, with 15 bases remaining between them. This CDR3 is 15 amino acids long. The CDR3 DNA is TGCAGTGCTAGCAAGAACGGGGGACTCTACAATGAGCAGTTCTTC. Protein: CSASKNGGLYNEQFF.

The CDR3 nucleotides are TGTGCCAGCAGTCCCTGGGGCAATCAGCCCCAGCATTTT. It codes for CASSPWGNQPQHF. V usage is TRBV28 and J usage is TRBJ1-5; the D is unclear. The length of the CDR3 is 13 residues. Trimming stripped 5 bases from V and 2 bases from J, with 7 bases between. Germline CDR1 MDHEN, CDR2 SYDVKM.

The sample holds a few counts of this clonotype. V is TRBV5-1 and J is TRBJ2-3; TRBD2 agrees at 12 bases. The CDR3 is made up of 16 amino acids. The trim removed 1 base at V and 4 bases at J, leaving 4 bases unmatched. The germline V gene encodes CDR1 SGHRS and CDR2 YFSETQ. In DNA, the CDR3 is TGCGCCAGCAGCTTGCAGACTAGCGGGGGCTCAGATACGCAGTATTTT. Amino acids: CASSLQTSGGSDTQYF. The variable domain in full, completed from reference TRBV5-1 and TRBJ2-3, reads KAGVTQTPRYLIKTRGQQVTLSCSPISGHRSVSWYQQTPGQGLQFLFEYFSETQRNKGNFPGRFSGRQFSNSRSEMNVSTLELGDSALYLCASSLQTSGGSDTQYFGPGTRLTVL.

V gene TRBV3-1 combines with J gene TRBJ2-6; D is perhaps TRBD1 or TRBD2 (6 bases each). The CDR3 runs to 17 residues. CDR1 LGHDT and CDR2 YNNKEL come from the germline V gene (reference sequence). The V end was cut by 3 bases, the J end by 0 bases, with 12 bases between. The CDR3 sequence: CASSQRDTHSGANVLTF. The CDR3 bases are TGTGCCAGCAGCCAGCGGGACACCCACTCTGGGGCCAACGTCCTGACTTTC.